This TCR beta chain was recovered during a study of blood T cell repertoires in COVID-19. Study-level information: Acute and convalescent COVID-19 specimens originated in the United States, Italy and Spain. PBMCs, B-cell-depleted T cells, or T cells were the source of the cDNA or gDNA that made up the material.

Germline V CDR1 and CDR2: SGHTA, FQGNSA. Trimming took 6 bases from V and 3 from J; bases not matched to a gene: 7. This CDR3 is built from 16 residues. Study processing details: Nucleated cell counts were estimated from reference gene primer amplification. The repertoire was sequenced with immunoSEQ multiplex PCR; TCRdb's copy has only in-frame clones and lacks some. V and J calls and clone size are those listed in that table; D and trimming were worked out from the DNA. The data contain approximately 11,000 clones, 88% of them singletons. V is TRBV7-2 and J is TRBJ2-1; TRBD2 agrees at 11 bases. The sample taken for sequencing was peripheral blood. The receptor's source is a human donor in a cohort sampled during active COVID-19. The CDR3 here is CASRPGTSGYYNEQFF. The DNA for the CDR3 is TGTGCCAGCAGACCAGGGACTAGCGGATACTACAATGAGCAGTTCTTC.